What follows are 8 T cell receptor beta chains derived from one specimen sequenced in a study of regulatory T cells in long-lasting Graves disease. Both iRepertoire HTBI primers and Arm-PCR of CDR3 regions were used to build the TCR beta libraries. TCRdb re-called the multiplex PCR reads through MiXCR, storing one row per CDR3 protein. There are approximately 300,000 distinct CDR3 sequences in the sample; 18% occur only once, and roughly 40% lies in the top ten. Described time point: newly diagnosed GD, antithyroid drugs for less than 3 months. There was RNA extracted from PBMCs, and the TCR library was made from it. The input for sequencing was peripheral blood mononuclear cells (PBMCs), taken at new diagnosis, from a patient treated with antithyroid drugs. The receptors stem from a female donor with Graves disease.

This clonotype was detected many times. This rearrangement joins TRBV11-2 to TRBJ2-3; D unresolved. In germline, CDR1 is SGHAT, CDR2 FQNNGV. Trimming shortened V by 0 bases and J by 9 bases, and 4 bases separated the two germline ends. There are 11 residues in the CDR3. CDR3 protein: CASSLDRTQYF. CDR3 sequence (DNA): TGTGCCAGCAGCTTAGATAGGACGCAGTATTTT.

The rearrangement joins TRBV27 to TRBJ2-7; 9 positions match TRBD2. The trim removed 1 base at V and 2 bases at J, leaving 6 bases unmatched. The CDR3 covers 16 residues. Germline V gene lookup returns CDR1 MNHEY and CDR2 SMNVEV (reference sequence). The CDR3 loop reads CASSLLTGTSPYEQYF. The CDR3 DNA reads TGTGCCAGCAGTTTATTGACCGGGACTAGCCCCTACGAGCAGTACTTC.

This clonotype was picked up many times. This rearrangement joins TRBV28 to TRBJ2-5; TRBD2 agrees at 12 bases. The germline CDR1 and CDR2 sequences are MDHEN and SYDVKM. The CDR3 contains 15 residues. V lost 5 bases, J lost 3 bases, and 4 bases stayed unmatched. CDR3 loop: CASSLAGGVKETQYF. CDR3 in DNA: TGTGCCAGCAGTCTAGCGGGAGGGGTTAAAGAGACCCAGTACTTC. The full variable domain, rest sourced from reference TRBV28 and TRBJ2-5, is DVKVTQSSRYLVKRTGEKVFLECVQDMDHENMFWYRQDPGLGLRLIYFSYDVKMKEKGDIPEGYSVSREKKERFSLILESASTNQTSMYLCASSLAGGVKETQYFGPGTRLLVL.

This chain connects TRBV7-9 to TRBJ1-4; D unresolved. The CDR3 covers 14 residues. Germline loops: CDR1 SEHNR, CDR2 FQNEAQ (reference sequence). V shed 6 bases and J shed 8 bases, with 16 bases lying between them. The CDR3 DNA reads as TGTGCCAGCAGTCCCGGATGGGCGGAGGAAAAACTGTTTTTT. Residues: CASSPGWAEEKLFF.

This clonotype was counted at least ten times. An end of the junction differs from the germline gene, which may be a read error. The rearrangement joins TRBV18 to TRBJ1-2; TRBD1 matches at 7 bases. CDR3 length: 15 amino acids. Germline loops: CDR1 KGHSH, CDR2 LQKENI. CDR3 amino acids: CASSPGQGVSYGYTF. The CDR3, as DNA: TGTGCCAGTTCACCAGGGCAGGGGGTATCCTATGGCTACACCTTC.

This clonotype showed up many times. This CDR3 is CASSQIAVVGEETQYF. Here the CDR3 DNA reads TGTGCCAGCAGCCAAATTGCGGTCGTCGGGGAGGAGACCCAGTACTTC. The chain carries TRBV3-1 and TRBJ2-5, with D perhaps TRBD2 (5 bases). V lost 2 bases and J 5 bases, leaving 18 bases between the germline ends. There are 16 residues in the CDR3. CDR1 and CDR2 from the germline V gene are LGHDT and YNNKEL (reference sequence).

Many counts were recorded for this clonotype. J is TRBJ2-5 and V is TRBV20-1, with TRBD2 matching over 8 bases. Germline CDR1 reads DFQATT; CDR2 reads SNEGSKA (reference sequence). The CDR3 has 14 residues. V gave up 3 bases and J gave up 2 bases; unmatched junction bases: 5. The CDR3 here is CSASGGATQETQYF. The CDR3 DNA sequence: TGCAGTGCTAGCGGGGGGGCCACTCAAGAGACCCAGTACTTC.

This clonotype was counted ten times or more. In DNA, the CDR3 is TGCAGCACAACCGGGACTCTCACCCACAATGAGCAGTTCTTC. As protein: CSTTGTLTHNEQFF. The chain has TRBV29-1 and TRBJ2-1, with a weak D call TRBD2 (6 bases). This CDR3 comprises 14 residues. From germline, CDR1 is SQVTM and CDR2 ANQGSEA. V was pared by 8 bases and J by 5 bases, with 19 bases between.